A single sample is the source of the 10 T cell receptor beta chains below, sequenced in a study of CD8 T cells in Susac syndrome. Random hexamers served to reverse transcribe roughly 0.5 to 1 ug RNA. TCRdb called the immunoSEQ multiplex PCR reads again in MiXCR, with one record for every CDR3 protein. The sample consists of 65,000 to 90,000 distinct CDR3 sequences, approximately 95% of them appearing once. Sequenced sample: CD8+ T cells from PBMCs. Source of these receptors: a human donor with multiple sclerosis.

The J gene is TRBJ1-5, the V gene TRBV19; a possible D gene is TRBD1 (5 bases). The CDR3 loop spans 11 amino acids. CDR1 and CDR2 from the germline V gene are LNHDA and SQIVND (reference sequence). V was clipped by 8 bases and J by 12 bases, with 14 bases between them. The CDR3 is CASPGPDIQHF. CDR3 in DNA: TGTGCCAGTCCAGGGCCAGACATCCAGCATTTT.

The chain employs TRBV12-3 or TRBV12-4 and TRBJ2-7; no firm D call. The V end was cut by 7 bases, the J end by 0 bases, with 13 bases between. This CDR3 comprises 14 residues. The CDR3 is CASKLDGSSYEQYF. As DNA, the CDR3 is TGTGCCAGCAAATTGGACGGAAGCTCCTACGAGCAGTACTTC.

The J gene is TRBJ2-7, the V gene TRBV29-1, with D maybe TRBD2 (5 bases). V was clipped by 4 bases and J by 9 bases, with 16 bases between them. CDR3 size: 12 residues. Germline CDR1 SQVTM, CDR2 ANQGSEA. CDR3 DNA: TGCAGCGTTGGCCTTCCTCGGGGTGTGCAGTACTTC. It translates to CSVGLPRGVQYF.

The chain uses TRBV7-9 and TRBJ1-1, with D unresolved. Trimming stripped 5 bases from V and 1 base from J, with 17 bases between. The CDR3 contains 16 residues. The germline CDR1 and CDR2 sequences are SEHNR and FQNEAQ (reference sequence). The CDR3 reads CASSPSGVSWNTEAFF. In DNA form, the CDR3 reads TGTGCCAGCAGCCCCTCGGGAGTATCTTGGAACACTGAAGCTTTCTTT.

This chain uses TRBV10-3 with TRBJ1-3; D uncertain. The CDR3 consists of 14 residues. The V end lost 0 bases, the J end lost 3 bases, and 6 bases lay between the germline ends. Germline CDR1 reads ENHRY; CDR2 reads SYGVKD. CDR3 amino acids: CAISESTHGNTIYF. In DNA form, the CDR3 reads TGTGCCATCAGTGAGTCGACCCATGGAAACACCATATATTTT.

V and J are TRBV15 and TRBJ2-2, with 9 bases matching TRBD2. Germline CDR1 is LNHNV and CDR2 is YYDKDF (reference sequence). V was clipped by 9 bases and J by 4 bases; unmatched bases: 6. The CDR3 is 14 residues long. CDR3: CATGELAGTGELFF. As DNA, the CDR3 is TGTGCCACTGGGGAACTAGCGGGCACCGGGGAGCTGTTTTTT.

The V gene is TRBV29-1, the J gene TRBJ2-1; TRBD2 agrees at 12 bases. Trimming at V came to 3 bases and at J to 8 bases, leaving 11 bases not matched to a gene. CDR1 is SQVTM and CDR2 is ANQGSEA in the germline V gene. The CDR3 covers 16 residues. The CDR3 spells CSVDESSGRAVDEQFF. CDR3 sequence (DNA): TGCAGCGTTGACGAGTCTAGCGGGAGGGCCGTCGATGAGCAGTTCTTC.

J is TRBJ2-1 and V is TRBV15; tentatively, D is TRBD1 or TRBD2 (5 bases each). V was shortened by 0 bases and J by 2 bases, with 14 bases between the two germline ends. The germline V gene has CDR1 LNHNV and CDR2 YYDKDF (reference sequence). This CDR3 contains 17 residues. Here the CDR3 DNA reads TGTGCCACCAGCAGAGATTGGGGGAAAGGGGCCTACAATGAGCAGTTCTTC. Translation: CATSRDWGKGAYNEQFF. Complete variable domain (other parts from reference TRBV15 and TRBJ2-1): DAMVIQNPRYQVTQFGKPVTLSCSQTLNHNVMYWYQQKSSQAPKLLFHYYDKDFNNEADTPDNFQSRRPNTSFCFLDIRSPGLGDTAMYLCATSRDWGKGAYNEQFFGPGTRLTVL.

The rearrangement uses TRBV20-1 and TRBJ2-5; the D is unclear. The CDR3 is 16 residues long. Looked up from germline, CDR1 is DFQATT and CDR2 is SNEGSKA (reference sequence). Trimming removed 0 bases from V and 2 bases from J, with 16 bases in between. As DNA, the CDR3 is TGCAGTGCTAGAGATTCTCCCCTAGGGTTTCAAGAGACCCAGTACTTC. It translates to CSARDSPLGFQETQYF.

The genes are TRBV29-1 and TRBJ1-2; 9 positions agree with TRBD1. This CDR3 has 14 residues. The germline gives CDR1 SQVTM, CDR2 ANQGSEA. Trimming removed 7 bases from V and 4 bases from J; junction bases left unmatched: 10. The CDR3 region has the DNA TGCAGCGACCTGGAAGGGACAGGGACCTATGGCTACACCTTC. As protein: CSDLEGTGTYGYTF.